The rows below give T cell receptor beta chains drawn from one sample of a study of blood T cell repertoires in COVID-19. The repertoire was sequenced with immunoSEQ multiplex PCR; TCRdb's copy has only in-frame clones and lacks some. Among tens of thousands of clones listed, about 90% were seen once. The sequencing sample was made of peripheral blood. The receptor set was obtained from an elderly man in a cohort sampled during active COVID-19. The CDR3 runs from the conserved cysteine through the conserved F or W. D genes are given only for firm matches. Size values are once, few and many counts, or a class for expanded clones, and some rows have none.

size: .
D: TRBD1
J: TRBJ1-2
V: TRBV5-1
DNA: TGCGCCAGCAGCGGGGGACAGGGGGCTGATGGCTACACCTTC
CDR3: CASSGGQGADGYTF

size: once
D: .
J: TRBJ2-3
V: TRBV9
DNA: TGTGCCAGCAGCGTAGTCGGAGATACGCAGTATTTT
CDR3: CASSVVGDTQYF

size: .
D: .
J: TRBJ1-5
V: TRBV20-1
DNA: TGCAGTGCTAGTCCCGGGACATCTCAGCCCCAGCATTTT
CDR3: CSASPGTSQPQHF

size: .
D: .
J: TRBJ1-5
V: TRBV30
DNA: TGTGCCTGGAGTGGGGGAGGGTATAGCAATCAGCCCCAGCATTTT
CDR3: CAWSGGGYSNQPQHF

size: .
D: TRBD1
J: TRBJ1-4
V: TRBV5-4
DNA: TGTGCCAGCAGCCTAGGACAGGGGGCTGAAAAACTGTTTTTT
CDR3: CASSLGQGAEKLFF

size: .
D: .
J: TRBJ1-5
V: TRBV11-2
DNA: TGTGCCAGCAGCTTAGCCGCTCTAGGGCCCCAGCATTTT
CDR3: CASSLAALGPQHF

size: .
D: .
J: TRBJ2-2
V: TRBV14
DNA: TGTGCCAGCCGCCGGGACACCCACACCGGGGAGCTGTTTTTT
CDR3: CASRRDTHTGELFF

size: .
D: .
J: TRBJ1-1
V: TRBV7-8
DNA: TGTGCCAGCAGCTCCGCAAGCGGGGGTTTTAGTGAAGCTTTCTTT
CDR3: CASSSASGGFSEAFF

size: .
D: TRBD2
J: TRBJ2-3
V: TRBV5-1
DNA: TGCGCCAGCGCTCTAGCGGCTAGCACAGATACGCAGTATTTT
CDR3: CASALAASTDTQYF

size: .
D: TRBD1
J: TRBJ1-1
V: TRBV5-4
DNA: TGTGCCAGCAGCATGGGACAGGGGGCGGACACTGAAGCTTTCTTT
CDR3: CASSMGQGADTEAFF

size: .
D: .
J: TRBJ1-1
V: TRBV7-2
DNA: TGTGCCAGCAGCCGACAGGCTACTTTTGAAGCTTTCTTT
CDR3: CASSRQATFEAFF

size: .
D: TRBD1
J: TRBJ1-2
V: TRBV7-9
DNA: TGTGCCAGCAGCTTACAGGGACAGGCGGTAAGAGGCTACACCTTC
CDR3: CASSLQGQAVRGYTF

size: .
D: TRBD1
J: TRBJ2-3
V: TRBV19
DNA: TGTGCCAGTAGTATCAGACAGGGGTTGATGGATACGCAGTATTTT
CDR3: CASSIRQGLMDTQYF

size: .
D: .
J: TRBJ2-4
V: TRBV3-1/TRBV3-2
DNA: TGTGCCAGCAGCCAAGACACGGGGATTCAGTACTTC
CDR3: CASSQDTGIQYF

size: .
D: TRBD2
J: TRBJ2-3
V: TRBV2
DNA: TGTGCCAGCAGCCCAGGGACTAGCGGGACAGATACGCAGTATTTT
CDR3: CASSPGTSGTDTQYF

size: .
D: TRBD1
J: TRBJ2-1
V: TRBV5-4
DNA: TGTGCCAGCAGCTTGGTGGACAGGAATGAGCAGTTCTTC
CDR3: CASSLVDRNEQFF

size: few
D: .
J: TRBJ1-1
V: TRBV12-3/TRBV12-4
DNA: TGTGCCAGCAGTTTATCGGGGACTGAAGCTTTCTTT
CDR3: CASSLSGTEAFF

size: .
D: TRBD1
J: TRBJ1-2
V: TRBV12-5
DNA: TGTGCTAGTGGTTTCCAACAGGGGGTCCATGGCTACACCTTC
CDR3: CASGFQQGVHGYTF

size: .
D: .
J: TRBJ2-1
V: TRBV19
DNA: TGTGCCAGTAGTTCCAGGGTGGACAATGAGCAGTTCTTC
CDR3: CASSSRVDNEQFF

size: .
D: .
J: TRBJ2-7
V: TRBV2
DNA: TGTGCCAGCAGGGCGGCCTACGAGCAGTACTTC
CDR3: CASRAAYEQYF

size: .
D: .
J: TRBJ2-7
V: TRBV6-6
DNA: TGTGCCAGCAGTGTGCGGGGTACGGGCGAGCAGTACTTC
CDR3: CASSVRGTGEQYF

size: .
D: .
J: TRBJ2-7
V: TRBV19
DNA: TGTGCCAGTAGGCCCTACCAGGGGTTCTACGAGCAGTACTTC
CDR3: CASRPYQGFYEQYF

size: .
D: TRBD2
J: TRBJ2-1
V: TRBV7-6
DNA: TGTGCCAGCAGCGCCTCTAGCGGGGCCTACAATGAGCAGTTCTTC
CDR3: CASSASSGAYNEQFF

size: .
D: .
J: TRBJ1-5
V: TRBV7-2
DNA: TGTGCCAGCAGCTTAGGACAGTATCAGCCCCAGCATTTT
CDR3: CASSLGQYQPQHF

size: .
D: TRBD2
J: TRBJ2-5
V: TRBV27
DNA: TGTGCCAGCAGTCACCCCCTAGCGGTTATAGGATTCAATCAAGAGACCCAGTACTTC
CDR3: CASSHPLAVIGFNQETQYF

size: .
D: TRBD2
J: TRBJ2-4
V: TRBV7-8
DNA: TGTGCCAGCAGGGCAGTGCTAGCGGGAGCTCCCCTAGCCAAAAACATTCAGTACTTC
CDR3: CASRAVLAGAPLAKNIQYF

size: once
D: .
J: TRBJ1-2
V: TRBV20-1
DNA: TGCAGTGCTAGTCCGAGCGGTGGCTACACCTTC
CDR3: CSASPSGGYTF

size: .
D: TRBD1
J: TRBJ1-3
V: TRBV2
DNA: TGTGCCAGCAGGGTACAGGGGAGCTCTGGAAACACCATATATTTT
CDR3: CASRVQGSSGNTIYF